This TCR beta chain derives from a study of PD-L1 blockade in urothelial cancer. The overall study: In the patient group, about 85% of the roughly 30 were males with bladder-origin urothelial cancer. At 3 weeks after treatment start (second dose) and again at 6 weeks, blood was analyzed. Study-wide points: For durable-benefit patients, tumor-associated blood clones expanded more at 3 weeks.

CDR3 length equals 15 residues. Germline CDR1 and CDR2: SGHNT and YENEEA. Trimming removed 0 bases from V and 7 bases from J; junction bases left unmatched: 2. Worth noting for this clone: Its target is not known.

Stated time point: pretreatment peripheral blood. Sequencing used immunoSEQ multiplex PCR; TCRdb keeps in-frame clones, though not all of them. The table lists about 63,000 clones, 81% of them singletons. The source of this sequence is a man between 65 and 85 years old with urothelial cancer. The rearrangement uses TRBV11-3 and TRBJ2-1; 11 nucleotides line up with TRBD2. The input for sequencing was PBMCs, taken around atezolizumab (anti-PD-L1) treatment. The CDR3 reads CASSLETSGNNEQFF. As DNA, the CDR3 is TGTGCCAGCAGCTTAGAGACTAGCGGGAATAATGAGCAGTTCTTC.